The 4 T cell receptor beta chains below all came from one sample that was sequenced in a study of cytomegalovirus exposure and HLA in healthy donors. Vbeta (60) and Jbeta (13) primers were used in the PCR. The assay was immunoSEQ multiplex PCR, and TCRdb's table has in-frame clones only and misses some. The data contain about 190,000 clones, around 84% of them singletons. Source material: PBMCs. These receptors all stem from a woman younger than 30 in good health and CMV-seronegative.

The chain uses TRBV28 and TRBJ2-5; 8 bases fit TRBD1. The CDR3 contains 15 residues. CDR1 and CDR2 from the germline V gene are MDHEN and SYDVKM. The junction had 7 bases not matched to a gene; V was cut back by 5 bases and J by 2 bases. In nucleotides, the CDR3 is TGTGCCAGCAGTACCCGGACAGGGATACAAGAGACCCAGTACTTC. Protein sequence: CASSTRTGIQETQYF.

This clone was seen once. CDR3 in amino acids: CASSDPRQGAGEQYF. The CDR3 DNA reads as TGTGCCAGCAGTGACCCTCGACAGGGGGCGGGGGAGCAGTACTTC. The chain joins TRBV25-1 to TRBJ2-7, with 10 bases identical to TRBD1. Germline V gives CDR1 MGHDK, CDR2 SYGVNS. Losses at the gene ends were 3 bases for V and 7 bases for J; bases not matched to a gene: 9. This CDR3 comprises 15 residues.

The CDR3 DNA reads as TGTGCCAGCAGCCCGGCGAACTCGGGCTACGAGCAGTACTTC. It yields the protein CASSPANSGYEQYF. The V call is TRBV7-9, the J call TRBJ2-7; no clear D. This CDR3 is 14 amino acids long. V shed 5 bases and J shed 3 bases, with 14 bases lying between them. CDR1 SEHNR and CDR2 FQNEAQ come from the germline V gene (reference sequence).

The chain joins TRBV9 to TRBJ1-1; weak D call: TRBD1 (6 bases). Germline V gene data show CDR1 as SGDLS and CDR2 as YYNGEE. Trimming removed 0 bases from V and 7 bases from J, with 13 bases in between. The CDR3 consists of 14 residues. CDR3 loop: CASSVGGQSIEAFF. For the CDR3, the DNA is TGTGCCAGCAGCGTAGGTGGACAGTCCATTGAAGCTTTCTTT.